The subject of this entry is one TCR beta chain. Trimming removed 5 bases from V and 6 bases from J; junction bases left unmatched: 4. The CDR3 covers 15 residues. CDR1 is KGHSH, CDR2 LQKENI, per germline. The cDNA was synthesized by 5'RACE incorporating 10-nucleotide random UMIs. MiXCR was run by TCRdb on the 5' RACE reads, yielding one entry per CDR3 protein. The table lists about 89,000 distinct CDR3 sequences, just over 2.5% of them singletons. This record belongs to a study of neurological immune-mediated disorders. The receptor was derived from a woman under 40 with multiple sclerosis. V usage is TRBV18 and J usage is TRBJ2-1; TRBD2 matches at 13 bases. Material: PBMCs. The CDR3 DNA reads TGTGCCAGCTCATCCGGGACTAGCGGGATCAATGAGCAGTTCTTC. This gives the protein CASSSGTSGINEQFF. The whole variable domain, filled in from reference TRBV18 and TRBJ2-1, reads NAGVMQNPRHLVRRRGQEARLRCSPMKGHSHVYWYRQLPEEGLKFMVYLQKENIIDESGMPKERFSAEFPKEGPSILRIQQVVRGDSAAYFCASSSGTSGINEQFFGPGTRLTVL.